The 6 T cell receptor beta chains listed next were all sequenced from one sample in a study of OX40 agonist ivuxolimab in advanced cancers. Assay: immunoSEQ multiplex PCR; the TCRdb copy retains only in-frame clones and omits some. The table has tens of thousands of clones, roughly 87% seen once. Sequenced material: CD4+ or CD8+ T cells sorted from blood, taken in a trial of the OX40 agonist ivuxolimab. These receptors all stem from an adult with an advanced solid tumor such as melanoma, head and neck, liver or kidney cancer.

Note on this clone: An end of the junction differs from the germline gene, which may be a read error. V gene TRBV6-5 combines with J gene TRBJ1-1, with 7 bases identical to TRBD1. CDR1 is MNHEY and CDR2 is SVGAGI in the germline V gene. The CDR3 is made up of 15 amino acids. The CDR3 coding sequence is TGTGCCAGCAGCTACTCTCTAAACAGGGGCACTGAAGCTTTCTTT. It translates to CASSYSLNRGTEAFF.

This rearrangement joins TRBV6-5 to TRBJ1-2; 10 positions match TRBD1. The germline gives CDR1 MNHEY, CDR2 SVGAGI. V shed 5 bases, J shed 6 bases, and the junction held 9 bases outside the gene matches. The CDR3 totals 15 residues. The chain's CDR3 is CASSPAGTGAHGYTF. DNA of the CDR3: TGTGCCAGCAGTCCAGCCGGGACAGGGGCGCATGGCTACACCTTC.

This chain uses TRBV28 with TRBJ1-2; D unclear. CDR3 size: 13 residues. In germline, CDR1 is MDHEN, CDR2 SYDVKM. V was shortened by 7 bases and J by 4 bases, with 13 bases between the two germline ends. The CDR3 region has the DNA TGTGCCAGCACCCTTGGCAGTCCCTATGGCTACACCTTC. This sequence encodes CASTLGSPYGYTF.

The chain uses TRBV27 and TRBJ2-1, with D possibly matching TRBD2 (6 bases). V was clipped by 6 bases and J by 1 base, with 13 bases between them. In germline, CDR1 is MNHEY, CDR2 SMNVEV (reference sequence). The CDR3 contains 15 residues. The CDR3 DNA reads TGTGCCAGCAGGACTAGTCACGGTTCCTACAATGAGCAGTTCTTC. This sequence encodes CASRTSHGSYNEQFF.

The V call is TRBV7-9, the J call TRBJ2-7, with 10 bases identical to TRBD1. CDR3 length: 18 residues. Unmatched junction bases numbered 13, after V lost 2 bases and J lost 3 bases. Germline loops: CDR1 SEHNR, CDR2 FQNEAQ (reference sequence). CDR3 sequence: CASSLLGGTGASYYEQYV. The CDR3, as DNA: TGTGCCAGCAGCTTATTAGGGGGGACAGGGGCTTCCTACTACGAGCAGTACGTC.

This clone appeared once. The chain couples TRBV6-6 to TRBJ2-1; D may be TRBD1 (6 bases). With 3 bases removed from V and 9 bases from J, the gap between germline ends came to 12 bases. The germline CDR1 and CDR2 sequences are MNHNY and SVGAGI (reference sequence). The CDR3 consists of 13 residues. The CDR3 sequence: CASSYGGGREQFF. DNA for the CDR3: TGTGCCAGCAGTTATGGTGGGGGCCGTGAGCAGTTCTTC.